This T cell receptor (beta chain) comes out of a study of regulatory T cells in long-lasting Graves disease (TCRdb year 2021). Broadly, across the study: Persistent Graves' disease was defined as persistently positive TSH receptor autoantibodies together with antithyroid drug treatment for over 5 years. Peripheral blood TCR sequencing and RNA sequencing compared persistent Graves' disease patients with newly diagnosed Graves' disease patients. The study took place in China and was registered as a clinical trial. A total of about 35 samples underwent TCR sequencing: about 13 from persistent and around 20 from newly diagnosed Graves' disease patients. In the clinical cohort, patients with persistent Graves' disease had used antithyroid drugs for an average of about 10.3 years.

The time point label here, explained by the study, means: persistent/refractory GD, antithyroid drugs over 5 years with positive TRAb. RNA was extracted from PBMCs in TRIzol for both TCR sequencing and RNA sequencing. Graves' disease was diagnosed according to American Thyroid Association guidelines. Patients were recruited from an endocrinology department in Xi'an, China. Each patient gave around 9 milliliters of peripheral blood, collected in an EDTA anticoagulant tube. Ficoll Paque Plus density gradient separation was used to isolate PBMCs, and no further T cell sorting was performed. An Agilent 2100 Bioanalyzer and agarose gel were used to assess RNA quality, and a NanoDrop 2000 was used to measure RNA concentration. The investigation overall reported the following: Peripheral blood alone was examined, since thyroid tissue, which constituted the primary lesion, could not be accessed. Persistent disease showed preferential use of TRBV28, TRBJ1-2 and TRBJ2-5, whereas newly diagnosed disease favored TRBV20-1 and TRBJ2-1. Sequencing and analysis were restricted to the TCR beta chain. As a limitation, the authors acknowledged that the small sample size may reduce accuracy. More public clonotypes were shared among persistent patients (roughly 2,900) than among newly diagnosed patients (just under 1,000). Compared with newly diagnosed patients, persistent Graves' disease patients had lower TCR Shannon entropy and fewer highly expanded clones, which suggests clonal expansion.

From the cysteine through the phenylalanine, the CDR3 covers 13 amino acids. The CDR3 DNA has 39 bases and is translated from base 1. Based on the germline V gene (reference sequence), the CDR1 and CDR2 sequences are DFQATT and SNEGSKA. V is shortened by 1 base, J by 5 bases, and the region joining them spans 9 bases. Libraries were constructed by multiplex PCR. The sequencing machine was an Illumina HiSeq 4000. iRepertoire HTBI primers and Arm-PCR amplification of CDR3 regions were used to construct TCR beta libraries. Before sequencing, the PCR products underwent gel purification. Under the source paper's analysis protocol: Across samples, around 58 TRBV and 15 or so TRBJ segments were identified and used for gene usage analysis of CDR3 amino acid clonotypes. COPE and FqMerger were used to merge filtered high-quality paired reads into contigs. BLAST was used to align contigs to IMGT TRBV, TRBD and TRBJ reference genes, with CDR3 defined following IMGT. Clonotypes above 0.1% frequency were classified as highly expanded clones. Shannon entropy was used to measure repertoire diversity, and the Gini coefficient was used to measure V-J evenness. Clonotypes shared by more than one individual were considered public. TCRdb reanalyzed the raw reads on its own, using fastp at Q25 for trimming and MiXCR for clone calling, and kept in-frame beta chains. Every distinct CDR3 protein forms one entry, paired with its most common genes and DNA. The V and J calls follow TCRdb's processing rather than the paper's. For this sample there are roughly 450,000 distinct CDR3 sequences; about a quarter appear just once. The ten top clones hold roughly 30% of the sample.

This clonotype was counted ten times or more. Its antigen remains undetermined. No per-base quality is available; no much larger clone lies one base away. This chain is built from TRBV20-1 and TRBJ1-5; the D gene assignment is ambiguous. The sequences come from peripheral blood mononuclear cells (PBMCs), collected when the disease was refractory, from a patient treated with antithyroid drugs. The TCR was taken from a female donor with Graves disease. The CDR3 protein sequence reads: CSARVTRDQPQHF. The DNA is TGCAGTGCTAGAGTTACAAGGGATCAGCCCCAGCATTTT.